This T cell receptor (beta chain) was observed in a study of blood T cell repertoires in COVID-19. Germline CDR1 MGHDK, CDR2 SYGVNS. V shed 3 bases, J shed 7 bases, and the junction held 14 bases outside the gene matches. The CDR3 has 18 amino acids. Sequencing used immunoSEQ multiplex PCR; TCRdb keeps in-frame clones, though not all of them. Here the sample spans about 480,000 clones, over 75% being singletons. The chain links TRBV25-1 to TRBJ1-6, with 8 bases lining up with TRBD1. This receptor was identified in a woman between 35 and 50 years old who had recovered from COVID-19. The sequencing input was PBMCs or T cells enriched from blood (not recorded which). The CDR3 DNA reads TGTGCCAGCAGTGAGCCCAGGACAGGGTTAAAGGGGAATTCACCCCTCCACTTT. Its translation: CASSEPRTGLKGNSPLHF. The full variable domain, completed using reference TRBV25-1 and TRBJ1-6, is EADIYQTPRYLVIGTGKKITLECSQTMGHDKMYWYQQDPGMELHLIHYSYGVNSTEKGDLSSESTVSRIRTEHFPLTLESARPSHTSQYLCASSEPRTGLKGNSPLHFGNGTRLTVT.